This TCR beta chain was sequenced for a study of breast tumors, draining lymph nodes, adjacent tissues. This clonotype came up many times. Its antigen is as yet unknown. The lymph nodes were axillary draining lymph nodes from breast cancer patients. The CDR3 consists of 16 residues. Unmatched junction bases numbered 10, after V lost 6 bases and J lost 4 bases. The germline CDR1 and CDR2 sequences are LGHNT and FRNRAP. TCRdb processed the multiplex PCR reads anew with MiXCR; each CDR3 protein has one entry. The sample has approximately 200,000 distinct CDR3 sequences; approximately 30% are singletons. Study-wide points: Tumor repertoires ranked between lymph nodes and nontumor tissue in diversity, with V and J gene preferences.

The sample consisted of axillary lymph node tissue. This chain links TRBV12-5 with TRBJ2-1; 9 bases align to TRBD2. The sequence derives from a female donor with breast cancer. Some clones in this sample may be carry-over from other donors' samples. This CDR3 reads CASGAGTSNLYNEQFF. DNA of the CDR3: TGTGCTAGTGGCGCTGGGACTAGCAATTTGTACAATGAGCAGTTCTTC.